This T cell receptor beta chain was found in a study of beta chain features in type 1 diabetes. The sequenced template was cDNA made from the entire isolated RNA. TCRdb's copy holds only in-frame clones and misses some; the assay was immunoSEQ multiplex PCR. Of some 63,000 clones in the sample, nearly 50% were seen once. This clone was detected a few times. The antigen remains undetermined. Study results and limitations: Compared to healthy donors, patients appeared to have naive, central memory and Treg TCRB repertoires that were more alike. Researchers report that Type 1 diabetes patients had moderately but significantly shorter TCRB CDR3s across all four CD4+ subsets.

Germline CDR1 SNHLY, CDR2 FYNNEI. The length of the CDR3 is 15 residues. Trimming at V came to 7 bases and at J to 0 bases, leaving 3 bases not matched to a gene. The chain uses TRBV2 and TRBJ2-3; the match to TRBD2 covers 11 bases. The source is a man under 40 with type 1 diabetes. Specimen: central memory CD4+ T cells from blood. CDR3 in amino acids: CASMTSGTSTDTQYF. For the CDR3, the DNA is TGTGCCAGCATGACTAGCGGGACTAGCACAGATACGCAGTATTTT.